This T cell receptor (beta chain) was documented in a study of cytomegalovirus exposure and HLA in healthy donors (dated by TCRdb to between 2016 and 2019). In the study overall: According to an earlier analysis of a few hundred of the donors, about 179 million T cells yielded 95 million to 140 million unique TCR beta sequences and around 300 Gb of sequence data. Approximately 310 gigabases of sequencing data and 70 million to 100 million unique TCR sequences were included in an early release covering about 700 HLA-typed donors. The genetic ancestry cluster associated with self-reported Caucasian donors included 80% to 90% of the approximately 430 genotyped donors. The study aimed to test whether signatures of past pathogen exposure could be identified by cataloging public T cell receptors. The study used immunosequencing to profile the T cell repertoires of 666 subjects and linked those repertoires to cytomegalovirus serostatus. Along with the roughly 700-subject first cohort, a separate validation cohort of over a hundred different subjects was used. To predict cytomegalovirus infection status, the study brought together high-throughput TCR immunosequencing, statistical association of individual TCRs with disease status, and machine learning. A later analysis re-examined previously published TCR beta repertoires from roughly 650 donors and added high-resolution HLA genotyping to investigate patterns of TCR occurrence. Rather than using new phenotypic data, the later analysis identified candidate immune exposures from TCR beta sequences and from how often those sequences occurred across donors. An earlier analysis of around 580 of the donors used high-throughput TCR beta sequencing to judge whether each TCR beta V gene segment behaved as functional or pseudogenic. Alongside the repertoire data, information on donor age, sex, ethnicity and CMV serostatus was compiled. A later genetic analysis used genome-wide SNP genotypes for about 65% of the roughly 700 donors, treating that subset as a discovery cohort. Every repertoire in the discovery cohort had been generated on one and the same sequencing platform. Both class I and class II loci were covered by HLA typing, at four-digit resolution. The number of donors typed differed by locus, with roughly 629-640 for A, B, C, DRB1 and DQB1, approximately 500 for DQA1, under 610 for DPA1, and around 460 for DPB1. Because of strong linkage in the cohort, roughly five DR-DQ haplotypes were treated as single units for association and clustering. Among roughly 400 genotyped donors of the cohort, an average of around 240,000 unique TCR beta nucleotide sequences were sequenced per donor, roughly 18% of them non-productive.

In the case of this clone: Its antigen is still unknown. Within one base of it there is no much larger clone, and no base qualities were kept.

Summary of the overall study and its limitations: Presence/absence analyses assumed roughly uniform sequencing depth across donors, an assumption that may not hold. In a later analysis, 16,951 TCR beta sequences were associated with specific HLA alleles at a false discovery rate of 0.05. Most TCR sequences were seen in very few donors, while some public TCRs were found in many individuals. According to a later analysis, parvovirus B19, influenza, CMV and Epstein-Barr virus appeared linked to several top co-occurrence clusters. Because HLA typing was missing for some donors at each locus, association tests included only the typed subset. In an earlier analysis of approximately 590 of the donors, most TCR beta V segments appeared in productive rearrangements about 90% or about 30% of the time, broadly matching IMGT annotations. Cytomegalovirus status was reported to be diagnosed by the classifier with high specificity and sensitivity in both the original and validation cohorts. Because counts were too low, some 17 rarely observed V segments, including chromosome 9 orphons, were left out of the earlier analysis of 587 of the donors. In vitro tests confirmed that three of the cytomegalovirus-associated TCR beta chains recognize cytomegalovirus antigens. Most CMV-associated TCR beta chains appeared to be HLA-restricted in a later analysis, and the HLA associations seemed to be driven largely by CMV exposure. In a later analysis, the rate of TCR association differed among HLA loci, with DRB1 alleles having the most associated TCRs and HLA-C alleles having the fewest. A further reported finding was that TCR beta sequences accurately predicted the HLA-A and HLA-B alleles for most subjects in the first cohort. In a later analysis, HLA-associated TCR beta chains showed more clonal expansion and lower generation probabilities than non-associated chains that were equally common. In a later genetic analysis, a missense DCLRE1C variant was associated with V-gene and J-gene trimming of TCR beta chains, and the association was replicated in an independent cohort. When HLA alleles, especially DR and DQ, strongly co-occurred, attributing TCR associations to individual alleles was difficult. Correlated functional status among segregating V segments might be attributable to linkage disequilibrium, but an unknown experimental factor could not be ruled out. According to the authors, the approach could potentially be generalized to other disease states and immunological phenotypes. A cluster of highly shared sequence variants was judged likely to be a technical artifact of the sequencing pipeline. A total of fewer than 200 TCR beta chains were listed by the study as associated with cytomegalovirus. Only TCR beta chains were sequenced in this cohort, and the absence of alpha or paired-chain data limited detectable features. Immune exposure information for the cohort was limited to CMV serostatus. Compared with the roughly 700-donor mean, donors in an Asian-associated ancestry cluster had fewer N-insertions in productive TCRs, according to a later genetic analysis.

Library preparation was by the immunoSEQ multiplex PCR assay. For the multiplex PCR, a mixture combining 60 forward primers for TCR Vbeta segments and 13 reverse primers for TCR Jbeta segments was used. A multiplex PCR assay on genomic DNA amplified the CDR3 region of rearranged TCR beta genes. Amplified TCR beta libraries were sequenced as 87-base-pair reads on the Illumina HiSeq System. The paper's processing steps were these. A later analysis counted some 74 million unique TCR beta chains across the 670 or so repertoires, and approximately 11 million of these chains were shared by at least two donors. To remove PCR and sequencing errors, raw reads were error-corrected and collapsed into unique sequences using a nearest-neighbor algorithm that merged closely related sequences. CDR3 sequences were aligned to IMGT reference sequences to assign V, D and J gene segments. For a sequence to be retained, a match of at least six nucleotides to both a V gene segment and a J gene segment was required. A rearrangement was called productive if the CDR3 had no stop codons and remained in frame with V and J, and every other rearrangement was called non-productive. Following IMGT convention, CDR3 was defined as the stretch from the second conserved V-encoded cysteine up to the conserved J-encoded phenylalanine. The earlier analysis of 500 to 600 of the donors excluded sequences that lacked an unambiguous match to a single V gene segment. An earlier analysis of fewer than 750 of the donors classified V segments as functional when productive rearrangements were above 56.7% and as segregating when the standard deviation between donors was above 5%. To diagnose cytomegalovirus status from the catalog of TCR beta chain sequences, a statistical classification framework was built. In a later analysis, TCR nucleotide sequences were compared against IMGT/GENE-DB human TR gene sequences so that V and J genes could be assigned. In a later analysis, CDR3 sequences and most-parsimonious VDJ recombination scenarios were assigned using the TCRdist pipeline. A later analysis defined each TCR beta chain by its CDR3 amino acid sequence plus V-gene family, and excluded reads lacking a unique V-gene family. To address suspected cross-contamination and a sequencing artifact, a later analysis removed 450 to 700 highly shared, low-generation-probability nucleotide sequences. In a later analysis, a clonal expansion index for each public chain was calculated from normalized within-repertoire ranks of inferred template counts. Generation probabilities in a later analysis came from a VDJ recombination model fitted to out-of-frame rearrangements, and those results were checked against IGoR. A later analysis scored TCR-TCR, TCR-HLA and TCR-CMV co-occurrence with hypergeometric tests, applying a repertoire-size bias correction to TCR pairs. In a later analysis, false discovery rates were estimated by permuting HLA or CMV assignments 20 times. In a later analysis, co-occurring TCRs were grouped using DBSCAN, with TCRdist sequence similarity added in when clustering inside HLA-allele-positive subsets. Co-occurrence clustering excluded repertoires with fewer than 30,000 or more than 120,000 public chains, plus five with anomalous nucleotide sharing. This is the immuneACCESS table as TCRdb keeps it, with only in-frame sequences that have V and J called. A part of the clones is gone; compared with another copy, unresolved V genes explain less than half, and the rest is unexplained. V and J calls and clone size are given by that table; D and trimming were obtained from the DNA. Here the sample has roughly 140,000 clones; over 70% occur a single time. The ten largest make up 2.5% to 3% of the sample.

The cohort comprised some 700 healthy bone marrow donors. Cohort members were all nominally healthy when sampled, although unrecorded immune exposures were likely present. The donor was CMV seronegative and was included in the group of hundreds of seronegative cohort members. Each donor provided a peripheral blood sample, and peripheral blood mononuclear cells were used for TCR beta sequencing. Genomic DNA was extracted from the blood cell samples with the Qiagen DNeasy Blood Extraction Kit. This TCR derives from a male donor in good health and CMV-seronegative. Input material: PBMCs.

The nucleotides read TGTGCCAGCAGCTTGGGTGCAGGGCAGGAAAAACTGTTTTTT. The translation is CASSLGAGQEKLFF. The chain joins TRBV5-6 to TRBJ1-4; TRBD1 is possibly the D segment (5 matching bases). The germline V gene sets CDR1 to SGHDT and CDR2 to YYEEEE. From the cysteine through the phenylalanine, the CDR3 covers 14 amino acids. Only the CDR3 portion is preserved as DNA: 42 bases, with reading frame beginning at the first base. Relative to germline, V is 0 bases shorter and J is 8 bases shorter, with 11 bases between their ends.